Sequencing of this T cell receptor (beta chain) was carried out in a study of T cells after yellow fever vaccination. Study-level background: Those fractions that held only low numbers of cells were prepared using the SMART-Seq v4 Ultra Low Input RNA kit.

Germline CDR1 and CDR2: SGHDT and YYEEEE. The CDR3 length is 11 residues. The germline V and J ends were trimmed by 1 base and 11 bases, with 7 bases remaining between them. UMIs and a universal primer site were added when TCR cDNA was made by 5'RACE template switching. MiXCR, run by TCRdb on the 5' RACE reads, gives a single entry per CDR3 protein. The table records roughly 300,000 distinct CDR3 sequences, around 8.1% of them present only once. Study findings and constraints: It was a weaker secondary response, yet one that peaked faster, at day 5 versus 15. Reappearance after the booster was seen for most primary-vaccination clones, at 95% to 97% CD4 and more than 80% CD8.

This clonotype was observed a handful of times. Its specificity is unknown. Sequenced here: PBMCs, sampled approximately 47 days after the first yellow fever vaccination. The receptor was derived from a man aged 18 to 29 who received the YFV17D yellow fever vaccine. The chain links TRBV5-6 to TRBJ2-1; D unclear. The CDR3 DNA is TGTGCCAGCAGCTTGTCCGTGAAGCAGTTCTTC. It encodes CASSLSVKQFF. The variable domain in full, completed from reference TRBV5-6 and TRBJ2-1, reads DAGVTQSPTHLIKTRGQQVTLRCSPKSGHDTVSWYQQALGQGPQFIFQYYEEEERQRGNFPDRFSGHQFPNYSSELNVNALLLGDSALYLCASSLSVKQFFGPGTRLTVL.